The 3 T cell receptor beta chains below come from one sample, sequenced in a study of cytomegalovirus exposure and HLA in healthy donors. 60 Vbeta and 13 Jbeta primers were used in PCR. Profiled with immunoSEQ multiplex PCR; TCRdb holds only in-frame clones, not every one. The sample includes around 130,000 clones, roughly four fifths seen only once; the top ten take 1% to 1.5%. Sequenced sample: PBMCs. These receptors were obtained from a girl aged 2-10 years in good health and CMV-seronegative.

This sequence joins TRBV9 and TRBJ1-3; D possibly corresponds to TRBD1 (5 bases). The CDR3 spans 14 residues. Germline loops: CDR1 SGDLS, CDR2 YYNGEE. Trimming took off 4 bases at V and 2 bases at J, with 10 bases between the two ends. The CDR3 nucleotides read TGTGCCAGCAGCTTCTCGGGGGCTGGAAACACCATATATTTT. It encodes CASSFSGAGNTIYF. The complete variable domain, with remaining parts taken from reference TRBV9 and TRBJ1-3, reads DSGVTQTPKHLITATGQRVTLRCSPRSGDLSVYWYQQSLDQGLQFLIQYYNGEERAKGNILERFSAQQFPDLHSELNLSSLELGDSALYFCASSFSGAGNTIYFGEGSWLTVV.

This chain links TRBV2 with TRBJ2-3; 9 bases agree with TRBD1. The CDR3 runs 14 residues. Germline V gene lookup returns CDR1 SNHLY and CDR2 FYNNEI. The ends lost 6 bases at V and 1 base at J; junction bases unmatched: 2. CDR3 residues: CASRGDRGTDTQYF. The CDR3 nucleotides are TGTGCCAGCAGAGGGGACAGGGGCACAGATACGCAGTATTTT.

The chain's CDR3 is CATSWRPTGYGYTF. CDR3 in DNA: TGTGCCACCAGCTGGCGCCCCACAGGTTATGGCTACACCTTC. J is TRBJ1-2 and V is TRBV15; weak D call: TRBD1 (5 bases). CDR1 and CDR2 (germline): LNHNV, YYDKDF (reference sequence). This CDR3 comprises 14 residues. Trimming stripped 5 bases from V and 5 bases from J, with 15 bases between.